This entry lists 23 T cell receptor beta chains sequenced from one sample in a study of blood T cell repertoires in COVID-19. The repertoire was sequenced with immunoSEQ multiplex PCR; TCRdb's copy has only in-frame clones and lacks some. The table includes under 55,000 clones, about 85% detected once. The sample taken for sequencing was peripheral blood. These receptors all stem from a man aged 35 to 55 with active COVID-19.

V gene TRBV7-3 combines with J gene TRBJ2-1; tentative D call: TRBD1 (5 bases). Trimming stripped 0 bases from V and 9 bases from J, with 15 bases between. Germline lookup yields CDR1 SGHTA and CDR2 FQGTGA. This CDR3 is 15 amino acids long. The CDR3 bases are TGTGCCAGCAGCTTAACGCCAGGGTCAGCTGGTGAGCAGTTCTTC. It is translated as CASSLTPGSAGEQFF.

The chain employs TRBV9 and TRBJ2-1, with TRBD1 matching over 9 bases. The length of the CDR3 is 14 residues. Germline V gene data show CDR1 as SGDLS and CDR2 as YYNGEE. V dropped 0 bases and J dropped 6; count of bases not matched to a gene: 1. The CDR3 DNA reads as TGTGCCAGCAGCGTAGGGGACAGGGCCAATGAGCAGTTCTTC. It codes for CASSVGDRANEQFF.

The rearrangement joins TRBV9 to TRBJ1-6; 9 nucleotides align to TRBD1. Germline V gene sequence: CDR1 SGDLS, CDR2 YYNGEE. The CDR3 is made up of 15 amino acids. V gave up 3 bases and J gave up 7 bases; unmatched junction bases: 5. The CDR3 region has the DNA TGTGCCAGCAGCGCGGGACAGGGTCGCAATTCACCCCTCCACTTT. Protein: CASSAGQGRNSPLHF. Complete variable domain (other parts from reference TRBV9 and TRBJ1-6): DSGVTQTPKHLITATGQRVTLRCSPRSGDLSVYWYQQSLDQGLQFLIQYYNGEERAKGNILERFSAQQFPDLHSELNLSSLELGDSALYFCASSAGQGRNSPLHFGNGTRLTVT.

The rearrangement uses TRBV19 and TRBJ1-2; D uncertain. Germline V CDR1 and CDR2: LNHDA, SQIVND (reference sequence). The CDR3 is 12 residues long. Trimming removed 11 bases at V and 2 bases at J, with 12 bases between. The CDR3, as DNA: TGTGCCTTGGGTACAGAGAACTATGGCTACACCTTC. Protein sequence: CALGTENYGYTF.

The V call is TRBV2, the J call TRBJ2-7; 7 bases agree with TRBD1. V was clipped by 5 bases and J by 4 bases; unmatched bases: 11. The CDR3 has 15 residues. CDR1 and CDR2 from the germline V gene are SNHLY and FYNNEI. The CDR3 sequence is CASSQPGQTAYEQYF. The CDR3 DNA reads TGTGCCAGCAGTCAACCGGGACAGACCGCTTACGAGCAGTACTTC.

The genes are TRBV5-4 and TRBJ1-1; D unclear. Between the trimmed V and J ends, which lost 4 bases and 1 base, there was a span of 11 bases. The CDR3 is 14 amino acids. The germline V gene has CDR1 SGHNT and CDR2 YYREEE (reference sequence). The CDR3 spells CASSPPGRNTEAFF. CDR3 nucleotide sequence: TGTGCCAGCAGCCCCCCCGGGAGGAACACTGAAGCTTTCTTT.

DNA of the CDR3: TGTGCCAGCAGCTCCCGGGCGGGGGGCCTAAACAATGAGCAGTTCTTC. Protein: CASSSRAGGLNNEQFF. The chain recombines TRBV5-4 with TRBJ2-1, with 8 bases that match TRBD2. V gave up 3 bases and J gave up 5 bases; unmatched junction bases: 10. In germline, CDR1 is SGHNT, CDR2 YYREEE (reference sequence). The CDR3 has 16 amino acids.

The chain uses TRBV3-1 (or the pseudogene TRBV3-2) and TRBJ2-1; 15 bases line up with TRBD2. V lost 3 bases, J lost 8 bases, and 8 bases stayed unmatched. The CDR3 spans 17 residues. The germline V gene encodes CDR1 LGHDT and CDR2 YNNKEL (reference sequence). DNA of the CDR3: TGTGCCAGCAGCCATTTCAGGACTAGCGGGAGGGCCGATGAGCAGTTCTTC. It is translated as CASSHFRTSGRADEQFF.

As concerns this clone: Other DNA sequences in the same sample also yield this CDR3. The chain combines TRBV5-1 with TRBJ1-2; possibly TRBD1 for D (5 bases). Trimming cost V 1 base and J 8 bases, with 9 bases left between them. Looked up from germline, CDR1 is SGHRS and CDR2 is YFSETQ. CDR3 length: 12 amino acids. CDR3 amino acids: CASSLPGYGYTF. CDR3 DNA sequence: TGCGCCAGCAGCTTGCCAGGGTACGGCTACACCTTC.

V gene TRBV28 combines with J gene TRBJ1-6; D might be TRBD1 (5 bases). Germline V lookup: CDR1 MDHEN, CDR2 SYDVKM. The CDR3 is 14 amino acids. Trimming cost V 5 bases and J 7 bases, with 12 bases left between them. DNA of the CDR3: TGTGCCAGCAGTCCGCAGGGAAAGAATTCACCCCTCCACTTT. Encoded protein: CASSPQGKNSPLHF.

V is TRBV5-1 and J is TRBJ2-3; maybe TRBD2 (6 bases). Looked up from germline, CDR1 is SGHRS and CDR2 is YFSETQ. This CDR3 is built from 15 residues. V was trimmed by 4 bases and J by 3 bases, leaving 15 bases between them. Here the CDR3 DNA reads TGCGCCAGCAGCCTGGACCTTGGGACTACAGATACGCAGTATTTT. It yields the protein CASSLDLGTTDTQYF.

This clone has just one count. The rearrangement links TRBV6-4 to TRBJ2-1; the match to TRBD1 covers 8 bases. CDR1 is MRHNA and CDR2 is SNTAGT in the germline V gene. This CDR3 comprises 12 residues. V was clipped by 3 bases and J by 11 bases; unmatched bases: 3. The chain's CDR3 is CASSEYRGKQFF. The CDR3 DNA is TGTGCCAGCAGTGAGTACAGGGGGAAGCAGTTCTTC.

The rearrangement uses TRBV28 and TRBJ2-6; possibly TRBD1 for D (6 bases). CDR1 and CDR2 (germline): MDHEN, SYDVKM. This CDR3 contains 15 residues. The V end lost 4 bases, the J end lost 0 bases, and 7 bases lay between the germline ends. This CDR3 reads CASSYRVSGANVLTF. DNA of the CDR3: TGTGCCAGCAGTTACAGGGTCTCTGGGGCCAACGTCCTGACTTTC.

About this clone itself: This specimen includes other DNA sequences encoding the same CDR3. This chain connects TRBV4-1 to TRBJ2-3; 13 bases are shared with TRBD2. The CDR3 covers 16 residues. The V and J ends lost 3 bases and 5 bases, in that order; junction bases with no gene match: 5. The germline V gene has CDR1 MGHRA and CDR2 YSYEKL. The CDR3 DNA reads as TGCGCCAGCAGCCAGAGGACTAGCGGGAGTGGAGATACGCAGTATTTT. Protein product: CASSQRTSGSGDTQYF.

The V gene is TRBV24-1, the J gene TRBJ2-1; 11 bases map to TRBD2. V lost 2 bases to trimming and J lost 4 bases; unmatched junction nucleotides: 6. The CDR3 spans 17 residues. Germline CDR1 and CDR2: KGHDR and SFDVKD. DNA for the CDR3: TGTGCCACCAGTGATTCTGCGACTAGCGGGATATACAATGAGCAGTTCTTC. This codes for CATSDSATSGIYNEQFF.

This clone was observed once. This chain connects TRBV19 to TRBJ1-1, with TRBD1 identical over 7 bases. V shed 4 bases and J 1 base; nucleotides not matched to a gene: 3. The CDR3 length is 14 residues. CDR1 and CDR2 (germline): LNHDA, SQIVND (reference sequence). The CDR3 region has the DNA TGTGCCAGTAGTAGGGACAGCAGGAACACTGAAGCTTTCTTT. Amino acids: CASSRDSRNTEAFF.

The chain employs TRBV6-5 and TRBJ2-1; 10 bases align to TRBD2. This CDR3 is built from 15 residues. The V segment lost 2 bases and the J segment 10 bases; nucleotides outside the gene matches: 8. The germline gives CDR1 MNHEY, CDR2 SVGAGI. CDR3 DNA sequence: TGTGCCAGCAGTTACGCTAGCGGGGGAGCAGGCGAGCAGTTCTTC. It encodes CASSYASGGAGEQFF.

The chain combines TRBV25-1 with TRBJ2-5, with a tentative D call TRBD1 (6 bases). The germline V gene encodes CDR1 MGHDK and CDR2 SYGVNS. The V end was cut by 3 bases, the J end by 5 bases, with 13 bases between. The CDR3 contains 14 residues. The CDR3 spells CASSDGRGGETQYF. The CDR3 coding sequence is TGTGCCAGCAGTGACGGCAGGGGTGGGGAGACCCAGTACTTC.

This chain links TRBV5-3 with TRBJ2-7; 10 nucleotides line up with TRBD1. TRBV5-3 is known as an ORF, though its function is uncertain. The CDR3 runs to 17 residues. J lost 6 bases, V lost 6 bases, and 18 bases had no gene match. CDR3: CARNPAGPGTGASEQYF. The CDR3 region has the DNA TGTGCCAGAAACCCTGCCGGCCCAGGGACAGGGGCTTCCGAGCAGTACTTC.

This chain connects TRBV28 to TRBJ2-1, with 8 nucleotides matching TRBD2. CDR3 length: 16 residues. Germline V gene data show CDR1 as MDHEN and CDR2 as SYDVKM. The J segment lost 8 bases and the V segment lost 4 bases, leaving 13 bases of the junction unmatched. DNA of the CDR3: TGTGCCAGCAGTTCAGGGGCTAGCGGGTGGTGGCATGAGCAGTTCTTC. Encoded protein: CASSSGASGWWHEQFF. Variable domain in full (rest from reference TRBV28 and TRBJ2-1): DVKVTQSSRYLVKRTGEKVFLECVQDMDHENMFWYRQDPGLGLRLIYFSYDVKMKEKGDIPEGYSVSREKKERFSLILESASTNQTSMYLCASSSGASGWWHEQFFGPGTRLTVL.

The chain is built from TRBV2 and TRBJ2-7; 14 nucleotides line up with TRBD2. Germline V CDR1 and CDR2: SNHLY, FYNNEI. The CDR3 has 15 amino acids. Unmatched junction bases numbered 8, after V lost 7 bases and J lost 6 bases. CDR3 in DNA: TGTGCCAGCATCCCCGGACTAGCGGGAGGCATCGAGCAGTACTTC. Translating it yields CASIPGLAGGIEQYF.

This clone is termed medium-sized. The CDR3 bases are TGTGCCAGCAGCCCGACGGTGATAGCGGGAGGGGGTAGAAGGGCCGGGGAGCTGTTTTTT. Translation gives CASSPTVIAGGGRRAGELFF. The chain carries TRBV27 and TRBJ2-2; 11 nucleotides match TRBD2. Germline V gives CDR1 MNHEY, CDR2 SMNVEV (reference sequence). The V gene end was trimmed by 6 bases and the J gene end by 6 bases; junction bases not matched to a gene: 21. This CDR3 region has 20 residues.

The rearrangement links TRBV6-1 to TRBJ2-4, with 7 positions matching TRBD2. In germline, CDR1 is MNHNS, CDR2 SASEGT. The trim removed 4 bases at V and 2 bases at J, leaving 11 bases unmatched. This CDR3 comprises 17 residues. The CDR3 DNA reads as TGTGCCAGCAGTGCACACCCGGGACTAAATACCAAAAACATTCAGTACTTC. Residues: CASSAHPGLNTKNIQYF.